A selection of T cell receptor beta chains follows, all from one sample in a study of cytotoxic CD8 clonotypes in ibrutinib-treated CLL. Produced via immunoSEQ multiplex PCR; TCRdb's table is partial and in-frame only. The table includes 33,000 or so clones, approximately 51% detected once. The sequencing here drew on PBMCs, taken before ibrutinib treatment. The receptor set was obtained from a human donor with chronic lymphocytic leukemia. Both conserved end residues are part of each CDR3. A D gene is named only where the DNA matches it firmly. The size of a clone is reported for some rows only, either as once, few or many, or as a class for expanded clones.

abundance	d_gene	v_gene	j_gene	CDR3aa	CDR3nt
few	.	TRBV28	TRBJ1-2	CASYGVRNYGYTF	TGTGCCAGCTACGGGGTTCGAAACTATGGCTACACCTTC
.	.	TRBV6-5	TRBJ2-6	CAAGLKGPGANVLTF	TGTGCCGCCGGTTTAAAGGGGCCTGGGGCCAACGTCCTGACTTTC
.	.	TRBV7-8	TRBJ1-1	CASSSGEGNTEAFF	TGTGCCAGCAGCTCCGGCGAGGGGAACACTGAAGCTTTCTTT
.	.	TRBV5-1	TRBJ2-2	CASSLQGPNTGELFF	TGCGCCAGCAGCCTTCAGGGACCTAACACCGGGGAGCTGTTTTTT
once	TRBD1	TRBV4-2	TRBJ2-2	CASSQKDRDGELFF	TGTGCCAGCAGCCAAAAAGACAGGGACGGGGAGCTGTTTTTT
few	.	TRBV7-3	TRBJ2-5	CASSLQGPPNYQETQYF	TGTGCCAGCAGCTTACAGGGGCCTCCTAACTATCAAGAGACCCAGTACTTC
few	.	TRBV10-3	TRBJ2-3	CAIKPGGFADTQYF	TGTGCCATCAAACCTGGGGGGTTCGCGGATACGCAGTATTTT
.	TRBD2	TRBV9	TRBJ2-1	CASSVALAVEGNEQFF	TGTGCCAGCAGCGTAGCACTAGCGGTAGAAGGGAATGAGCAGTTCTTC
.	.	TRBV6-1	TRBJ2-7	CASNLHRQEYEQYF	TGTGCCAGCAACTTACACCGGCAAGAATACGAGCAGTACTTC
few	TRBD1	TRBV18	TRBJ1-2	CASSPPGQGTYGYTF	TGTGCCAGCTCACCGCCGGGACAGGGTACTTATGGCTACACCTTC
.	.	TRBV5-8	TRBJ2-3	CASSFLASTDTQYF	TGTGCCAGCAGCTTCTTAGCGTCAACAGATACGCAGTATTTT
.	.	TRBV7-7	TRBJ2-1	CASSLRREAYNEQFF	TGTGCTAGCAGCTTGAGGCGGGAAGCCTACAATGAGCAGTTCTTC
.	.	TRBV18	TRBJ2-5	CASSPGQGTETQYF	TGTGCCAGCTCACCAGGTCAGGGGACCGAGACCCAGTACTTC
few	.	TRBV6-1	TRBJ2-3	CASYEGVTDTQYF	TGTGCCAGCTATGAAGGCGTCACAGATACGCAGTATTTT
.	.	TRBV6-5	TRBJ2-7	CASQAGGLYEQYF	TGTGCCAGCCAGGCAGGGGGACTTTACGAGCAGTACTTC
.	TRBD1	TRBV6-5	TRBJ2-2	CASSGQENTGELFF	TGTGCCAGCAGCGGACAGGAGAACACCGGGGAGCTGTTTTTT
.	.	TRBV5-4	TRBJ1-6	CASSLAGGGQPNSPLHF	TGTGCCAGCAGCTTGGCCGGGGGAGGGCAGCCCAATTCACCCCTCCACTTT
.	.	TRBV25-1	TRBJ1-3	CASSESRAHSGNTIYF	TGTGCCAGCAGTGAATCCAGGGCCCACTCTGGAAACACCATATATTTT
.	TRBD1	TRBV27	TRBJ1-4	CASSFTGGGEKLFF	TGTGCCAGCAGTTTTACAGGGGGAGGCGAAAAACTGTTTTTT
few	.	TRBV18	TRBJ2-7	CASSPPSGSYEQYF	TGTGCCAGCTCACCACCTTCGGGATCCTACGAGCAGTACTTC
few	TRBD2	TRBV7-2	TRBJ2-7	CASSRRLAGQHYEQYF	TGTGCCAGCAGCCGGAGACTAGCGGGGCAACACTACGAGCAGTACTTC
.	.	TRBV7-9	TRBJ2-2	CASSLPSAGELFF	TGTGCCAGCAGCTTACCTAGCGCCGGGGAGCTGTTTTTT